This T cell receptor (beta chain) is drawn from a study of cytomegalovirus exposure and HLA in healthy donors. Study outcomes and limitations: Cytomegalovirus-associated TCR beta chains were listed, numbering more than 150. The CMV antigen specificity of a few CMV-associated chains was confirmed through in vitro analysis.

Measured with immunoSEQ multiplex PCR; TCRdb has only the in-frame clones, and not every one. The repertoire includes some 150,000 clones, 70% to 90% of them detected once, and about 20% sits in the top ten. Comment on this clone: The antigen is unknown.

The donors were in the roughly 110-subject validation cohort, distinct from the approximately 670-subject first cohort. Trimming cost V 8 bases and J 2 bases; bases outside gene matches: 1. Germline V CDR1 and CDR2: SQVTM, ANQGSEA. The CDR3 consists of 12 residues. V gene TRBV29-1 combines with J gene TRBJ2-3; TRBD2 agrees at 10 bases. The TCR was taken from a man between 18 and 35 years old in good health and CMV-seropositive. Material: PBMCs. This CDR3 is CSLAGDTDTQYF. CDR3 nucleotide sequence: TGCAGCCTAGCGGGAGACACAGATACGCAGTATTTT.